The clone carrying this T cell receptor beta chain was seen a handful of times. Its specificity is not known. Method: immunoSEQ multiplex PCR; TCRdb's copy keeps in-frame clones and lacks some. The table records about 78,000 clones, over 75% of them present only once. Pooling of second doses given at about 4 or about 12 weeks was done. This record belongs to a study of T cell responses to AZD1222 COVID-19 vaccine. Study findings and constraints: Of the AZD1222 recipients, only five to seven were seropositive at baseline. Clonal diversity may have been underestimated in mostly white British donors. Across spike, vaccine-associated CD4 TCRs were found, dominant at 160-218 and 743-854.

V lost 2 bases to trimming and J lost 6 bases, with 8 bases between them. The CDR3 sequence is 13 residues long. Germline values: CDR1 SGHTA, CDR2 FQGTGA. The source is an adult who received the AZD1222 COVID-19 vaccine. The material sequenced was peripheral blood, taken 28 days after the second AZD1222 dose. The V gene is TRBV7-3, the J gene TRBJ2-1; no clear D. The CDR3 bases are TGTGCCAGCAGCTTAGATCCGTCCAATGAGCAGTTCTTC. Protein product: CASSLDPSNEQFF.